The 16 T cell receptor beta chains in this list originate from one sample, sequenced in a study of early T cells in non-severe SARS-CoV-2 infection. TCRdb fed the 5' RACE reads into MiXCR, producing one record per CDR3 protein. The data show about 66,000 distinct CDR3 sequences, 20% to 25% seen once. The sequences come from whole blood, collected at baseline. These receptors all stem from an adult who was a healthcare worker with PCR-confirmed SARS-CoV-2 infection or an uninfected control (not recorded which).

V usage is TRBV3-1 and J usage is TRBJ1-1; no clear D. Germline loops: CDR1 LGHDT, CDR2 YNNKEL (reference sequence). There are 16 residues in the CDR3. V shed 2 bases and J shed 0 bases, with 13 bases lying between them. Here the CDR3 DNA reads TGTGCCAGCAGCCAACACAACGTTCTTATGAACACTGAAGCTTTCTTT. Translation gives CASSQHNVLMNTEAFF.

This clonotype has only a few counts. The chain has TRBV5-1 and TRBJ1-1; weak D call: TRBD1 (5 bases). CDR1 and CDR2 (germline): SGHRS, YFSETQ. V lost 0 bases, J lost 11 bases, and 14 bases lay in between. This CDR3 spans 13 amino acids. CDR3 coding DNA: TGCGCCAGCAGCTTGGGGCAGGGTGAGTGGGCTTTCTTT. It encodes CASSLGQGEWAFF.

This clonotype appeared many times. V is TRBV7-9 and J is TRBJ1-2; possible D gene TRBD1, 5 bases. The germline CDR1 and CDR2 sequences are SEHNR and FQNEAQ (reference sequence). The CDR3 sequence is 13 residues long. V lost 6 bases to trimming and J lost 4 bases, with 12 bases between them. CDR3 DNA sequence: TGTGCCAGCAGTCCGGGGGAGCCCTATGGCTACACCTTC. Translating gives CASSPGEPYGYTF.

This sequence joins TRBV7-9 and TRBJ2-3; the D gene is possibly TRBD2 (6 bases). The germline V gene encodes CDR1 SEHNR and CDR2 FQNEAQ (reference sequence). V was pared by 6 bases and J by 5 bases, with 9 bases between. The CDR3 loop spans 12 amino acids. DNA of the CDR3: TGTGCCAGCAGGGGAGCGGGAGATACGCAGTATTTT. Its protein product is CASRGAGDTQYF. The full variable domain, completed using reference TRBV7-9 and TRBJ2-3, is DTGVSQNPRHKITKRGQNVTFRCDPISEHNRLYWYRQTLGQGPEFLTYFQNEAQLEKSRLLSDRFSAERPKGSFSTLEIQRTEQGDSAMYLCASRGAGDTQYFGPGTRLTVL.

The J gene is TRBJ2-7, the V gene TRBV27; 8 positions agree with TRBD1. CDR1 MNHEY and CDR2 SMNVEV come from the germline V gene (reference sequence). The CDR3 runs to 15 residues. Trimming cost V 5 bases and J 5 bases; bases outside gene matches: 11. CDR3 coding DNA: TGTGCCAGCAGTACACTCGGGACAGGTCAAGACGAGCAGTACTTC. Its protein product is CASSTLGTGQDEQYF.

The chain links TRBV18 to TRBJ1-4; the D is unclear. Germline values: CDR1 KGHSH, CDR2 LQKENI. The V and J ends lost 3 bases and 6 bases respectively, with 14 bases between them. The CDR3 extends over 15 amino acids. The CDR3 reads CASSPGRAAHEKLFF. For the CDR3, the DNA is TGTGCCAGCTCACCGGGAAGGGCAGCTCATGAAAAACTGTTTTTT.

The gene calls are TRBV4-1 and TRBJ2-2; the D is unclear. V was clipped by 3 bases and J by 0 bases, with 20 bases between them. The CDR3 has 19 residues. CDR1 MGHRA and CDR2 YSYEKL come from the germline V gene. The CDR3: CASSQRPPRSLSNTGELFF. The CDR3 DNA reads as TGCGCCAGCAGCCAGCGACCGCCACGATCTCTTTCGAACACCGGGGAGCTGTTTTTT.

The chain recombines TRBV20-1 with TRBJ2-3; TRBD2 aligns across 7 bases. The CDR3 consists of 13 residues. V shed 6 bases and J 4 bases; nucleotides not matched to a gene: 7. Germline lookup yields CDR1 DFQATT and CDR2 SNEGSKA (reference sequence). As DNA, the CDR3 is TGCAGTGCGGGGGGGTCGGTCGCAGATACGCAGTATTTT. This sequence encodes CSAGGSVADTQYF.

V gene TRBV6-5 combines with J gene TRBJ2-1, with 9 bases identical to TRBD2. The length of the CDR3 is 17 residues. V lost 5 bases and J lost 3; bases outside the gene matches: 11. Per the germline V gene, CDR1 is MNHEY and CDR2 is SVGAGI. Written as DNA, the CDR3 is TGTGCCAGCAGTCCCTTTGCGGGGGGGCGTAACTACAATGAGCAGTTCTTC. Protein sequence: CASSPFAGGRNYNEQFF.

CDR3 nucleotides: TGTGCCAGCAGCTTAAGGTGGCCGACAGATACGCAGTATTTT. Translating gives CASSLRWPTDTQYF. The chain couples TRBV7-2 to TRBJ2-3; D uncertain. Per the germline V gene, CDR1 is SGHTA and CDR2 is FQGNSA. The CDR3 extends over 14 amino acids. Trimming removed 2 bases at V and 3 bases at J, with 9 bases between.

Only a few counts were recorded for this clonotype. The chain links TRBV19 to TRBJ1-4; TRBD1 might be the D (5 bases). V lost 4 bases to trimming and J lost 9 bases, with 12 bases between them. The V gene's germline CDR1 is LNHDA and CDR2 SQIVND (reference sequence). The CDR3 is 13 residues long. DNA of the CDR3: TGTGCCAGTAGTAGGGGGATTTGGAAAAAACTGTTTTTT. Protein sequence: CASSRGIWKKLFF.

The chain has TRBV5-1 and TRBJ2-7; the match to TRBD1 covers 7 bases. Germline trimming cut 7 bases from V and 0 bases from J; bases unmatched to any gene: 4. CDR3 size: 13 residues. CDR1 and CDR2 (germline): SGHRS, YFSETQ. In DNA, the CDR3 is TGCGCCAGCGCCGGGACAGACTCCTACGAGCAGTACTTC. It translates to CASAGTDSYEQYF.

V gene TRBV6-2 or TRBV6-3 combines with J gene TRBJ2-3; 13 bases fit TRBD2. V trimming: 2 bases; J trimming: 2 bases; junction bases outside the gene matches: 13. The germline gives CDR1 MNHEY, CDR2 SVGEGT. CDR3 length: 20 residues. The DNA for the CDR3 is TGTGCCAGCAGTTACCCATGGACTAGCGGGGGCTCGCTTTACACAGATACGCAGTATTTT. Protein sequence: CASSYPWTSGGSLYTDTQYF.

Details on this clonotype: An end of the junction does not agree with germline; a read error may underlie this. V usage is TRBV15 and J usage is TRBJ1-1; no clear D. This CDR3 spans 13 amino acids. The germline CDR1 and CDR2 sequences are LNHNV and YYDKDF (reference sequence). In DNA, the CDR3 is TGTGCCACCAGCAGAGATCCGCAGATCGAAGCTCTCTTT. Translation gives CATSRDPQIEALF.

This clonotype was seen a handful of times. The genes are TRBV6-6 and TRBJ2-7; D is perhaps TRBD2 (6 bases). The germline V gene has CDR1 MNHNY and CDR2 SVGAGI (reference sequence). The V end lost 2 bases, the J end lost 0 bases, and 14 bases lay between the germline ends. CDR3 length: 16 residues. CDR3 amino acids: CASSYIGGVGSYEQYF. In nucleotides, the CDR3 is TGTGCCAGCAGTTACATCGGCGGGGTAGGCTCCTACGAGCAGTACTTC.

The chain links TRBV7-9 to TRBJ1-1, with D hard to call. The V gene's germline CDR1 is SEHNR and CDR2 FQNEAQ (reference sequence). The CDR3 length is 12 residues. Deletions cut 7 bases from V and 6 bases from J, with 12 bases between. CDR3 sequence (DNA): TGTGCCAGCATCGTCATCGGGTCTGAAGCTTTCTTT. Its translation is CASIVIGSEAFF.